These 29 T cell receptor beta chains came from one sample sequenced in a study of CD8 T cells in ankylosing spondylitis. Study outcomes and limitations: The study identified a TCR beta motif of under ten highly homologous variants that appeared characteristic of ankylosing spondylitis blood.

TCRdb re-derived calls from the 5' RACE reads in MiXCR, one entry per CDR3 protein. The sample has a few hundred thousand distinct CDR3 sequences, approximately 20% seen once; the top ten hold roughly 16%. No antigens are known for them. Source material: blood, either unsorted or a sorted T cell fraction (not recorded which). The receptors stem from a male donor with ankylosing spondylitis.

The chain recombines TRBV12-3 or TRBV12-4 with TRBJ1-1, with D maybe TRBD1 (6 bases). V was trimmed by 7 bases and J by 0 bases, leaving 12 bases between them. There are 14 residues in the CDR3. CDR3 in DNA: TGTGCCAGCAAGGTCGGGGGCATGAACACTGAAGCTTTCTTT. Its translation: CASKVGGMNTEAFF.

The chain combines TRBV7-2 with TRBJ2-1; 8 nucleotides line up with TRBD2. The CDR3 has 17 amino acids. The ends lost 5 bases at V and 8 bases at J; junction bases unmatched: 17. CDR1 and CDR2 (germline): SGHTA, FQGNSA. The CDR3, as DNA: TGTGCCAGCAGCAGATTTTCCGGGACTAGTCCGTTGTATGAGCAGTTCTTC. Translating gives CASSRFSGTSPLYEQFF.

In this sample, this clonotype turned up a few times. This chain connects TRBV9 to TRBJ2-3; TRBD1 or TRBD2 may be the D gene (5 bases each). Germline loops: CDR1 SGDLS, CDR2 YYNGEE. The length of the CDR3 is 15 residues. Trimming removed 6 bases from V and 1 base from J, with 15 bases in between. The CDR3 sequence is CASNRWGARTDTQYF. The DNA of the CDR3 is TGTGCCAGCAACAGGTGGGGAGCTCGCACAGATACGCAGTATTTT.

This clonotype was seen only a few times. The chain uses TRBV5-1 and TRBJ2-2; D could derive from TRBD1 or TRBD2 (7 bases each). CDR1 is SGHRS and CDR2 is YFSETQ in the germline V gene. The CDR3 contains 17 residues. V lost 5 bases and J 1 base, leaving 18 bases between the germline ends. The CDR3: CASRPRGGLMNTGELFF. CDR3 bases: TGCGCCAGCAGGCCCAGGGGGGGATTGATGAACACCGGGGAGCTGTTTTTT.

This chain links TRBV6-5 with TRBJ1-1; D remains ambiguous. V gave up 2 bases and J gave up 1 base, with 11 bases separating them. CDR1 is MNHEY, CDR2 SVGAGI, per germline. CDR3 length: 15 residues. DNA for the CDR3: TGTGCCAGCAGTTACAGCGCACAGACGAACACTGAAGCTTTCTTT. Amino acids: CASSYSAQTNTEAFF.

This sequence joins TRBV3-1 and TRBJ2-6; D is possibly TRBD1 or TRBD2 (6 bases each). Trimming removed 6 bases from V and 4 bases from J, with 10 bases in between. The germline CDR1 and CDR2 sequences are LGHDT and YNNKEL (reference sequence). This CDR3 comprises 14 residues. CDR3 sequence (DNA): TGTGCCAGCAGACCGGGGGCAGGGGCCAACGTCCTGACTTTC. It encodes CASRPGAGANVLTF.

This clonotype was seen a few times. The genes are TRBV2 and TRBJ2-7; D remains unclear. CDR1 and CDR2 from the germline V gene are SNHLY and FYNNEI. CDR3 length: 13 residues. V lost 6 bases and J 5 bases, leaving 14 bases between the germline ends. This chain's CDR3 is CASRETSVDEQYF. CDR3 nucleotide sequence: TGTGCCAGCAGGGAGACCTCAGTGGACGAGCAGTACTTC.

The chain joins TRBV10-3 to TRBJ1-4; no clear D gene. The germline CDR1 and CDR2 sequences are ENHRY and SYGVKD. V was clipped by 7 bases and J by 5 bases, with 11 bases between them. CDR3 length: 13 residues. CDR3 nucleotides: TGTGCCATCAACGACGGCCCGAATGAAAAACTGTTTTTT. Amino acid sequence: CAINDGPNEKLFF.

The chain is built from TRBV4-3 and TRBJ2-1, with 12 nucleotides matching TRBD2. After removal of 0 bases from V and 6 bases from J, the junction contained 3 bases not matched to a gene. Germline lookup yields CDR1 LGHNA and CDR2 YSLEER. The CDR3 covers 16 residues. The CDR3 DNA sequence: TGCGCCAGCAGCCAAGAGCTAGCGGGAGGGTCCAATGAGCAGTTCTTC. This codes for CASSQELAGGSNEQFF.

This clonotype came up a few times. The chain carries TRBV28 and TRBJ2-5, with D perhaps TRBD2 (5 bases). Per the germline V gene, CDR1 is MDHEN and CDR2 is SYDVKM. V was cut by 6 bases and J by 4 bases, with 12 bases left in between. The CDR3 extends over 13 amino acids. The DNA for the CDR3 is TGTGCCAGCAGCCAAAGAGGGCCAGAGACCCAGTACTTC. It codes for CASSQRGPETQYF.

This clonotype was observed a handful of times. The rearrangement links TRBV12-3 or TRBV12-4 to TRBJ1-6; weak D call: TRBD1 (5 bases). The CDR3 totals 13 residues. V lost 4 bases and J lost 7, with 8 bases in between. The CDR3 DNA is TGTGCCAGCAGTTCTTGGACAAATTCACCCCTCCACTTT. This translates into CASSSWTNSPLHF.

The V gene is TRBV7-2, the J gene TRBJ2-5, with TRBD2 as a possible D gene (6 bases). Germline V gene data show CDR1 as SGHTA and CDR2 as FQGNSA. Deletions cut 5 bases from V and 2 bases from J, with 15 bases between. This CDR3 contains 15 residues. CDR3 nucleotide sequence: TGTGCCAGCAGCACCCAGACTAGGACACAAGAGACCCAGTACTTC. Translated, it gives CASSTQTRTQETQYF.

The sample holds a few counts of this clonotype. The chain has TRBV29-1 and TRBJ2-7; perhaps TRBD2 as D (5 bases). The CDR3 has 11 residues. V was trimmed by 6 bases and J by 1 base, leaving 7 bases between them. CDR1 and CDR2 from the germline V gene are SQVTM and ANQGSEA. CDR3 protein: CSVGESYEQYF. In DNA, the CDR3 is TGCAGCGTGGGAGAGTCCTACGAGCAGTACTTC.

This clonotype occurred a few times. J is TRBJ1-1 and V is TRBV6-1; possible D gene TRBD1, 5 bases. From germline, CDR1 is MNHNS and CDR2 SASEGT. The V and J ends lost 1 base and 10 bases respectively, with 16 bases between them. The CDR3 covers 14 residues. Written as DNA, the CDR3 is TGTGCCAGCAGTGAAGGGGATTGGAAGGGGACAGCTTTCTTT. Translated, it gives CASSEGDWKGTAFF.

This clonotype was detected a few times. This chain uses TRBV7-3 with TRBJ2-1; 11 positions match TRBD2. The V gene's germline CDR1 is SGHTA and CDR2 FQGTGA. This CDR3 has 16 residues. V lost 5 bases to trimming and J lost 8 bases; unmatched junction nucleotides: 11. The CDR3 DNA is TGTGCCAGCAGCCCCGGACTAGCGGGCGGTGTTGATGAGCAGTTCTTC. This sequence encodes CASSPGLAGGVDEQFF.

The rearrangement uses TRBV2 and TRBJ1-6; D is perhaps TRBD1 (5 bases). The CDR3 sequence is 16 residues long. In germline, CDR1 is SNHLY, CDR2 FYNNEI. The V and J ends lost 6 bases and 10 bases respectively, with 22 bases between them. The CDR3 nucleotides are TGTGCCAGCAGGGAGGTGACAGTTTCCACGCGATCACCCCTCCACTTT. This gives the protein CASREVTVSTRSPLHF.

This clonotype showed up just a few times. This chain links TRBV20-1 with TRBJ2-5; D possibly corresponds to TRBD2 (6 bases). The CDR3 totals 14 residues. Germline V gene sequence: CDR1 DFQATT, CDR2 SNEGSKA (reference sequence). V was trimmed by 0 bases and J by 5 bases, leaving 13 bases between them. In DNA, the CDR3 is TGCAGTGCTAGAGATTTGGCGAGCGGGGAGACCCAGTACTTC. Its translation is CSARDLASGETQYF.

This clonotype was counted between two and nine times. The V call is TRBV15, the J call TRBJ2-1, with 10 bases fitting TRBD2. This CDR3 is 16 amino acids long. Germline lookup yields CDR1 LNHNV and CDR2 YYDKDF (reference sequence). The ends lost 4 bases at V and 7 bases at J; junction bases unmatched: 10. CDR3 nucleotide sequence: TGTGCCACCAGCATATGGACTAGCGGCGGGAGTAATGAGCAGTTCTTC. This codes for CATSIWTSGGSNEQFF.

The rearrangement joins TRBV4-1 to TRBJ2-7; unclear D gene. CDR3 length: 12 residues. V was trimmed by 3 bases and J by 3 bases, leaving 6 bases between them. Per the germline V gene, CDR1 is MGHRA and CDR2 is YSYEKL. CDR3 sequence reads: CASSHGFYEQYF. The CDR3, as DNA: TGCGCCAGCAGCCATGGATTCTACGAGCAGTACTTC.

The CDR3, as DNA: TGTGCCATCAGTGAGTCGAGAGTAGCGGGAGGGAAGGATGAGCAGTTCTTC. It encodes CAISESRVAGGKDEQFF. This chain joins TRBV10-3 and TRBJ2-1; 11 nucleotides match TRBD2. The germline V gene has CDR1 ENHRY and CDR2 SYGVKD. The V gene end was trimmed by 0 bases and the J gene end by 8 bases; junction bases not matched to a gene: 9. This CDR3 is built from 17 residues.

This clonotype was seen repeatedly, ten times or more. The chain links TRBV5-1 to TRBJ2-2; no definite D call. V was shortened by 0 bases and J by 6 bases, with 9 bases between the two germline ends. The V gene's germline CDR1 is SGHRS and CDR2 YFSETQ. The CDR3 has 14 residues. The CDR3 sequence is CASSLVIEAGELFF. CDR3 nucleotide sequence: TGCGCCAGCAGCTTGGTGATCGAGGCCGGGGAGCTGTTTTTT. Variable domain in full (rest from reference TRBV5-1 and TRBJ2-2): KAGVTQTPRYLIKTRGQQVTLSCSPISGHRSVSWYQQTPGQGLQFLFEYFSETQRNKGNFPGRFSGRQFSNSRSEMNVSTLELGDSALYLCASSLVIEAGELFFGEGSRLTVL.

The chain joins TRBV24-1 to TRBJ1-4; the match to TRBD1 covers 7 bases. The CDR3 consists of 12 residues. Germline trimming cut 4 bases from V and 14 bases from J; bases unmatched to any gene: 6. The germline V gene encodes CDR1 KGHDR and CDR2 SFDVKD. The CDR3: CATSDTTGKLFF. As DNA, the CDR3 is TGTGCCACCAGTGACACGACAGGGAAGCTGTTTTTT.

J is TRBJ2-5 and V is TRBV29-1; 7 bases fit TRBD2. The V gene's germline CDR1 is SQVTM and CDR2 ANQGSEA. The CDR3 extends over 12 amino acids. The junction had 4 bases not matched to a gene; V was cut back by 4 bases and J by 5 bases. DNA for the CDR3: TGCAGCGTTGGGCGGGGGATTGAGACCCAGTACTTC. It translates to CSVGRGIETQYF.

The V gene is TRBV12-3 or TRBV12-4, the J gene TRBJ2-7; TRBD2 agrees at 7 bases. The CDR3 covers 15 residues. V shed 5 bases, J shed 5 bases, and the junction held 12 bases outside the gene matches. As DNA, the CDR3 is TGTGCCAGCAGTCTGGGGGGGACGTCCGCGGACGAGCAGTACTTC. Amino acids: CASSLGGTSADEQYF.

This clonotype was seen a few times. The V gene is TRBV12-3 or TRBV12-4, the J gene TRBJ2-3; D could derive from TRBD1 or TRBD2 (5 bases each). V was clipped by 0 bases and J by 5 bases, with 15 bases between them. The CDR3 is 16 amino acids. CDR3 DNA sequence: TGTGCCAGCAGTTTAGCGCTGGGGACCGGAGTAGATACGCAGTATTTT. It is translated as CASSLALGTGVDTQYF.

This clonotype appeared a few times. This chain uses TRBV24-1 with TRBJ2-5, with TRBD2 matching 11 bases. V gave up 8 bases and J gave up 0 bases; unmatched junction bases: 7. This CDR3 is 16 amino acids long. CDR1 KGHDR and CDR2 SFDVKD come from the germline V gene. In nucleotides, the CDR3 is TGTGCCACCACTCCTAGCGGGAGGCTGTACCAAGAGACCCAGTACTTC. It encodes CATTPSGRLYQETQYF.

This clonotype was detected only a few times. This CDR3 is CASCFGTSKETQYF. The CDR3 DNA reads TGTGCCAGCTGTTTCGGGACTTCCAAAGAGACCCAGTACTTC. This sequence joins TRBV7-9 and TRBJ2-5; weak D call: TRBD2 (6 bases). This CDR3 has 14 amino acids. Trimming pared 8 bases from V and 3 bases from J, leaving 16 bases between. Looked up from germline, CDR1 is SEHNR and CDR2 is FQNEAQ (reference sequence). Full variable domain (rest looked up from reference TRBV7-9 and TRBJ2-5): DTGVSQNPRHKITKRGQNVTFRCDPISEHNRLYWYRQTLGQGPEFLTYFQNEAQLEKSRLLSDRFSAERPKGSFSTLEIQRTEQGDSAMYLCASCFGTSKETQYFGPGTRLLVL.

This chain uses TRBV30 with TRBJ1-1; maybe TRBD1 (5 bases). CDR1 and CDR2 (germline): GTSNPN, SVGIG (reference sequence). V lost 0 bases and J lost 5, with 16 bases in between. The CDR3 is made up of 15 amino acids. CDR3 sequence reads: CAWSVPRGSGTEAFF. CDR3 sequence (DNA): TGTGCCTGGAGTGTACCGAGGGGTTCAGGGACTGAAGCTTTCTTT.

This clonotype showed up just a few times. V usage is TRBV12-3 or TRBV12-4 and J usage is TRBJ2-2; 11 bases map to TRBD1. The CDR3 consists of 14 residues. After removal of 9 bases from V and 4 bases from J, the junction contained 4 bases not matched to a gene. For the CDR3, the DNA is TGTGCCAGTTGGGGGACAGGGGGCACCGGGGAGCTGTTTTTT. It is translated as CASWGTGGTGELFF.